The TCR beta chain under discussion was sequenced for a study of shared clonotypes between healthy human individuals. Naive CD8 cells comprised CD45RO-negative, CCR7-positively selected cells, excluding terminally differentiated effector memory CD45RA+ cells. The CDR3 runs to 14 residues. Trimming at V came to 5 bases and at J to 0 bases, leaving 4 bases not matched to a gene. CDR1 and CDR2 (germline): SEHNR, FQNEAQ (reference sequence). Sequencing was performed with immunoSEQ multiplex PCR; in TCRdb, only in-frame clones are kept and a portion is missing. The sample has about 2.2 million clones, around 93% seen once.

What was sequenced was naive CD8+ T cells from PBMCs. The source of this sequence is a young man in good health. Some clones in this sample may be carry-over from other donors' samples. The V gene is TRBV7-9, the J gene TRBJ2-7; 7 bases match TRBD2. CDR3 coding DNA: TGTGCCAGCAGCCCACTAGCGCCCTCCTACGAGCAGTACTTC. Its protein is CASSPLAPSYEQYF. Drawing the rest from reference TRBV7-9 and TRBJ2-7, the complete variable domain is DTGVSQNPRHKITKRGQNVTFRCDPISEHNRLYWYRQTLGQGPEFLTYFQNEAQLEKSRLLSDRFSAERPKGSFSTLEIQRTEQGDSAMYLCASSPLAPSYEQYFGPGTRLTVT.